This is a list of T cell receptor beta chains from one sample in a study of T cells in Graves' hyperthyroidism and ophthalmopathy. Using its own MiXCR run on the multiplex PCR reads, TCRdb lists one record per CDR3 protein. The repertoire consists of about 640,000 distinct CDR3 sequences, with about a fifth occurring once and the leading ten covering more than 30%. Source material: blood. These receptors all come from a man aged 30 to 39 with Graves' ophthalmopathy. Each CDR3 is given with its conserved first and last residue. A D gene is named only where the DNA matches it firmly. Some rows mark clone size as missing; the rest say once, few, many or name a class of expanded clone.

D gene	J gene	CDR3 length	clone size	V gene	CDR3 DNA	CDR3 protein
.	TRBJ2-5	14	many	TRBV20-1	TGCAGTGCTATTCCCCCAGCTAGCGAAGAGACCCAGTACTTC	CSAIPPASEETQYF
.	TRBJ2-5	14	.	TRBV29-1	TGCAGCGTTGAAGTATTAGCGGAGGGGGAGACCCAGTACTTC	CSVEVLAEGETQYF
TRBD1	TRBJ1-2	15	.	TRBV5-5	TGTGCCAGCAGCCTCCCAGGGGGCGTCGCCTATGGCTACACCTTC	CASSLPGGVAYGYTF
TRBD1	TRBJ1-1	16	few	TRBV3-1	TGTGCCAGCAGTCCTCAGGGGGATAACTTGAACACTGAAGCTTTCTTT	CASSPQGDNLNTEAFF
.	TRBJ1-5	14	few	TRBV6-4	TGTGCCATCCGACCGGATTCTTCCAATCAGCCCCAGCATTTT	CAIRPDSSNQPQHF
.	TRBJ2-3	15	.	TRBV6-1	TGTGCCAGCAGCGCCGATAGGGGAGGTACAGATACGCAGTATTTT	CASSADRGGTDTQYF
.	TRBJ2-3	16	many	TRBV7-9	TGTGCATATGCTGACCCAGGCAGGGAGAGCACAGATACGCAGTATTTT	CAYADPGRESTDTQYF
.	TRBJ1-6	14	.	TRBV6-2/TRBV6-3	.	CASSSSTGSSPLHF
TRBD1	TRBJ1-6	15	few	TRBV11-1	TGTGCCAGCAGAATTGGGACAGAGCTTAATTCACCCCTCCACTTT	CASRIGTELNSPLHF
TRBD2	TRBJ2-7	15	many	TRBV7-2	TGTGCCAGCAGCCTACGACTAGCGGGAGTCTACGAGCAGTACTTC	CASSLRLAGVYEQYF
TRBD2	TRBJ2-1	14	few	TRBV28	TGTGCCAGCACGAGCGGGAGAACCCACAATGAGCAGTTCTTC	CASTSGRTHNEQFF
.	TRBJ2-2	13	.	TRBV6-5	TGTGCCAGCAGTTACTCTCGGGCCGGGGAGCTGCTTTTT	CASSYSRAGELLF
.	TRBJ2-7	12	.	TRBV7-9	TGTGCCAGCAGCTCACAGGGCCACGAGCAGTACTTC	CASSSQGHEQYF
TRBD1	TRBJ1-3	14	few	TRBV28	TGTGCCAGTTTGCGACAGGGTACTGGAAACACCATATATTTT	CASLRQGTGNTIYF
.	TRBJ2-3	14	many	TRBV12-3/TRBV12-4	TGTGCCAGCAGTTTTGATTTGGTGGGAGATACGCAGTATTTT	CASSFDLVGDTQYF
.	TRBJ2-7	13	many	TRBV18	TGTGCCAGCTCACCACCAGCTACCTACGAGCAGTACTTC	CASSPPATYEQYF
.	TRBJ1-5	14	.	TRBV6-6	TGTGCCAGCAGTTACTCGAAGGGGGATCAGCCCCAGCATTTT	CASSYSKGDQPQHF
TRBD1	TRBJ2-7	16	.	TRBV6-1	TGTGCCAGCAGTGATACCCTCATGGGACAGAAGTACGAGCAGTACTTC	CASSDTLMGQKYEQYF
TRBD2	TRBJ2-7	16	many	TRBV7-2	TGTGCCAGCAGCCAGGGGTCGGGACTAGCGGTATACGAGCAGTACTTC	CASSQGSGLAVYEQYF
.	TRBJ1-5	16	many	TRBV6-1	TGTGCCAGCAGTGCAGGAGGTTCGGGCAAAAATCAGCCCCAGCATTTT	CASSAGGSGKNQPQHF
.	TRBJ1-2	15	few	TRBV11-2	TGTGCCAGCAGCTTAGAGGGCGTGGGGGCCCATGGCTACACCTTC	CASSLEGVGAHGYTF
.	TRBJ2-7	15	many	TRBV27	TGTGCCAGCAGTGGTTTAGTGGGAAAACTTTACGAGCAGTACTTC	CASSGLVGKLYEQYF
TRBD2	TRBJ2-4	15	.	TRBV2	TGTGCCAGCAGTGACGAGGGACTAGGGGAAAACATTCAGTACTTC	CASSDEGLGENIQYF
TRBD2	TRBJ2-1	15	.	TRBV18	TGTGCCAGCTCACCTGTAGCGGGAGATTTGAATGAGCAGTTCTTC	CASSPVAGDLNEQFF
.	TRBJ2-7	16	.	TRBV28	TGTGCCAGCAGTTGGTCTTACGGGACTGTCTCCTACGAGCAGTACTTC	CASSWSYGTVSYEQYF